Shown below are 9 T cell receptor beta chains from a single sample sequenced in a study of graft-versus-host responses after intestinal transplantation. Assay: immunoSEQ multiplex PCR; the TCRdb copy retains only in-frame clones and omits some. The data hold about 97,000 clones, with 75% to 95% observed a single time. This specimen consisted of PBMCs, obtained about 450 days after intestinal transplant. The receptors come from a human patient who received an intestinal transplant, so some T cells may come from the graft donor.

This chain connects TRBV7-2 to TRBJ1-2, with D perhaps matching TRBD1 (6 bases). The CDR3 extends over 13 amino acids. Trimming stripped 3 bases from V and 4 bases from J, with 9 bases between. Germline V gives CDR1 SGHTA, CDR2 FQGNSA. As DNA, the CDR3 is TGTGCCAGCAGCTTGGGGGGGCCCTATGGCTACACCTTC. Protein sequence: CASSLGGPYGYTF. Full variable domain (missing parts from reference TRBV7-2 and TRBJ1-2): GAGVSQSPSNKVTEKGKDVELRCDPISGHTALYWYRQSLGQGLEFLIYFQGNSAPDKSGLPSDRFSAERTGGSVSTLTIQRTQQEDSAVYLCASSLGGPYGYTFGSGTRLTVV.

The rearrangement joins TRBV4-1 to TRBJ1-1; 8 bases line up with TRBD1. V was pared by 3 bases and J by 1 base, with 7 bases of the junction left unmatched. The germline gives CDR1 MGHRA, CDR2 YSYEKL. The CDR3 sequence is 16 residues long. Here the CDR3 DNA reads TGCGCCAGCAGCCAGGACCGGACAGGGACGAACACTGAAGCTTTCTTT. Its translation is CASSQDRTGTNTEAFF.

The CDR3 spells CASRQTEPDRDEQYF. CDR3 DNA: TGTGCCAGCAGACAAACCGAACCGGACAGGGACGAGCAGTACTTC. V and J are TRBV6-9 and TRBJ2-7; TRBD1 matches at 8 bases. CDR1 MNHGY and CDR2 SVAAGI come from the germline V gene. CDR3 size: 15 residues. The trim removed 6 bases at V and 5 bases at J, leaving 12 bases unmatched.

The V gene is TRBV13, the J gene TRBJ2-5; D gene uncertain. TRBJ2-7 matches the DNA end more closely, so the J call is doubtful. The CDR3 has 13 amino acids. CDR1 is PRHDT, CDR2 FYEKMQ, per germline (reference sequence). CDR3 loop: CASGSDRSYEQYF. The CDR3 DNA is TGTGCCAGCGGCTCCGACCGCTCCTACGAGCAGTACTTC.

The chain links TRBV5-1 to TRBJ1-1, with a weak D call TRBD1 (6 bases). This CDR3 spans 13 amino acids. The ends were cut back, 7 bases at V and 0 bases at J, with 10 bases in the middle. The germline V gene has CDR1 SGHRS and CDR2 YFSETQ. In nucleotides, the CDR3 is TGCGCCAGCGTGGACAGTATGAACACTGAAGCTTTCTTT. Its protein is CASVDSMNTEAFF.

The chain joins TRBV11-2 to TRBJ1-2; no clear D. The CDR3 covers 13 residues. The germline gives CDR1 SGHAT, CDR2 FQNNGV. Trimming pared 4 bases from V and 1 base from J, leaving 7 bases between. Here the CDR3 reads CASSSNLNYGYTF. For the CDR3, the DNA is TGTGCCAGCAGCTCTAACCTTAACTATGGCTACACCTTC.

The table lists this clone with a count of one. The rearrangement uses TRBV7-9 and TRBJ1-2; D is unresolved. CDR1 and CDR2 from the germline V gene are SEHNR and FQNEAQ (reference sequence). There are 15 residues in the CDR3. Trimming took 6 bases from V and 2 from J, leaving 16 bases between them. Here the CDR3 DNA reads TGTGCCAGCAGTCTCCCGACGGATTTAAACTATGGCTACACCTTC. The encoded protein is CASSLPTDLNYGYTF.

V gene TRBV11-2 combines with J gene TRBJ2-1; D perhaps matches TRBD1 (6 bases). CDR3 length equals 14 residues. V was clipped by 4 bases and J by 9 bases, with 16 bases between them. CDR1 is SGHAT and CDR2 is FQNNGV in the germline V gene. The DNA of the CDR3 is TGTGCCAGCAGCTGGGGGAGTGGGGGCGGTGAGCAGTTCTTC. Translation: CASSWGSGGGEQFF.

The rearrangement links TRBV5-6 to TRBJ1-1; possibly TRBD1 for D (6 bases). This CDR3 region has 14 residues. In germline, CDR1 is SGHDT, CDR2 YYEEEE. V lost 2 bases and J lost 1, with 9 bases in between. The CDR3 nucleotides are TGTGCCAGCAGCTTTTCAGGGGCGAACACTGAAGCTTTCTTT. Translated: CASSFSGANTEAFF.